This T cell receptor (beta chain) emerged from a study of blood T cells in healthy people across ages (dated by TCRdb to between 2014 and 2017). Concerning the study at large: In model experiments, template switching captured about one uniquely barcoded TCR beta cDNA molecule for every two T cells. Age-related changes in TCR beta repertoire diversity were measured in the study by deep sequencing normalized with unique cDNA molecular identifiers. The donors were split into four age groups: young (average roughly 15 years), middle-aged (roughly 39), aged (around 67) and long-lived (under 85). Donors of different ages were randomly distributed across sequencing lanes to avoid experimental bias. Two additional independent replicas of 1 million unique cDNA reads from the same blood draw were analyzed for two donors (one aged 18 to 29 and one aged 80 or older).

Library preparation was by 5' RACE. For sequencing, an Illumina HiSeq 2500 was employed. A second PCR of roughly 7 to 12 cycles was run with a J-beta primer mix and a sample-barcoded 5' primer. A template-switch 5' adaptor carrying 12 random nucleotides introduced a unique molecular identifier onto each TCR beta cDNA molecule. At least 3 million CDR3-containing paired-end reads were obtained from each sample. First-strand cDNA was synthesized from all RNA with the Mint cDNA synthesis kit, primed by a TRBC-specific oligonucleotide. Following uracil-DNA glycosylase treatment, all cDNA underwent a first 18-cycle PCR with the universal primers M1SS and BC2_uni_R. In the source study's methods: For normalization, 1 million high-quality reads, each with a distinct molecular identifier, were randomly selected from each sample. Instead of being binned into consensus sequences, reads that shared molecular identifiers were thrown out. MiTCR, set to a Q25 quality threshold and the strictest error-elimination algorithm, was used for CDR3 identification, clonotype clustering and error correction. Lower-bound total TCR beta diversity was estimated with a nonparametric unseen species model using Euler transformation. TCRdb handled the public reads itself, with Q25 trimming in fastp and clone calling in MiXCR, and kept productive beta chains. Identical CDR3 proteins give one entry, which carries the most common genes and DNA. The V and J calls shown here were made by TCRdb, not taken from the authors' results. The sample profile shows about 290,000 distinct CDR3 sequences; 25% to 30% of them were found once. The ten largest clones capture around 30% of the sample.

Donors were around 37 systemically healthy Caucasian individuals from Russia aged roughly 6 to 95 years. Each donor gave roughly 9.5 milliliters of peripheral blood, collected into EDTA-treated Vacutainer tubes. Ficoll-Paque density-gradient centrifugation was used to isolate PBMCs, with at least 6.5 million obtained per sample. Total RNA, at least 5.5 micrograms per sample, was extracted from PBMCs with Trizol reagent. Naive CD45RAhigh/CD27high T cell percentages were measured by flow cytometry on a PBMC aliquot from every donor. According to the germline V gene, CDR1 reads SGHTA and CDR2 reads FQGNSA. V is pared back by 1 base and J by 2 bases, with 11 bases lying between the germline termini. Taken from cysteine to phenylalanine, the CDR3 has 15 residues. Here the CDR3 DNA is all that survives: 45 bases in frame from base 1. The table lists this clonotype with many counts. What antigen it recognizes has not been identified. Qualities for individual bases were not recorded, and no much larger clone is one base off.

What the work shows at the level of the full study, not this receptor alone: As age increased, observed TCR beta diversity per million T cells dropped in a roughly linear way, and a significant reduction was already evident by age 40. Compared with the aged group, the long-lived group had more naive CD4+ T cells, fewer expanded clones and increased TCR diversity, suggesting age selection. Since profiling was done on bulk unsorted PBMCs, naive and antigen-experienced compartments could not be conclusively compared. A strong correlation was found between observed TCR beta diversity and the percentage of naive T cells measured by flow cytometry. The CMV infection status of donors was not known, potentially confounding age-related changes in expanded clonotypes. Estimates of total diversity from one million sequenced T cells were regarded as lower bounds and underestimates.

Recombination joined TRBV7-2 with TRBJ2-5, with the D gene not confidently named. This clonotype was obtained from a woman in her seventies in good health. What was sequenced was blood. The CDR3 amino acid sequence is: CASSLVAKQQETQYF. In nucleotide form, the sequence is TGTGCCAGCAGCTTAGTGGCGAAACAGCAAGAGACCCAGTACTTC.